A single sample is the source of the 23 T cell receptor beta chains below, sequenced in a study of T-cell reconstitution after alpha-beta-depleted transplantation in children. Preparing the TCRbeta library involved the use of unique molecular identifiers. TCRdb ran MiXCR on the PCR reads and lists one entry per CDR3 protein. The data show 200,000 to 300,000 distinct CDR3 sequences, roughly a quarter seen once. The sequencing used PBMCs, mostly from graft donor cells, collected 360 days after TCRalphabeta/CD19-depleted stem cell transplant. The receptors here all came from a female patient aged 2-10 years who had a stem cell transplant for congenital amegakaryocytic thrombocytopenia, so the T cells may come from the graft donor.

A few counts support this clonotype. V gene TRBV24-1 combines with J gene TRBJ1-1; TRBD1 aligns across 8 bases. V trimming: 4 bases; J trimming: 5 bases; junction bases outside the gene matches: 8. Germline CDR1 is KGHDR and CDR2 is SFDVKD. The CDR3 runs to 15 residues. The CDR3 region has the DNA TGTGCCACCAGTGAACCGGGACAGGAGAAAACTGAAGCTTTCTTT. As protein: CATSEPGQEKTEAFF.

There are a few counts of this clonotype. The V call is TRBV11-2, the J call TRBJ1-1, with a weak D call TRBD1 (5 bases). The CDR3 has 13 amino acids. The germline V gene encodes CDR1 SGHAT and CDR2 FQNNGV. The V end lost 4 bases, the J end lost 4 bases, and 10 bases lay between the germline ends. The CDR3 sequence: CASSYSQGTEAFF. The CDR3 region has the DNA TGTGCCAGCAGCTACTCCCAGGGCACTGAAGCTTTCTTT.

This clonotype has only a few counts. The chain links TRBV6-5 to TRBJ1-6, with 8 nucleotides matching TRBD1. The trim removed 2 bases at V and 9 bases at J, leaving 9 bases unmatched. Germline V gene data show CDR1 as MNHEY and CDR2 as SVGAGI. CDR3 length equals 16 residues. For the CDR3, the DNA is TGTGCCAGCAGTTACGGGGGACAGGAGGAAGGTTCACCCCTCCACTTT. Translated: CASSYGGQEEGSPLHF.

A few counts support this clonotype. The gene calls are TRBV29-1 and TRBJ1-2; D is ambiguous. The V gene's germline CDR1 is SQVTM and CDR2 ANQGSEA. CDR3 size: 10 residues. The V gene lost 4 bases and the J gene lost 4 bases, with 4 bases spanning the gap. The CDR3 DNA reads TGCAGCGTTGTGGGCTATGGCTACACCTTC. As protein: CSVVGYGYTF.

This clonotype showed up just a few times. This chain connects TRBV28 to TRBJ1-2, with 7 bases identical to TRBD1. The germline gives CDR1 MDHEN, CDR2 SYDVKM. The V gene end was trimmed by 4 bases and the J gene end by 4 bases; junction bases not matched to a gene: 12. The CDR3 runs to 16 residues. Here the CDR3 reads CASSWGGQGVTYGYTF. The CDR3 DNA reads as TGTGCCAGCAGTTGGGGGGGCCAGGGGGTTACCTATGGCTACACCTTC.

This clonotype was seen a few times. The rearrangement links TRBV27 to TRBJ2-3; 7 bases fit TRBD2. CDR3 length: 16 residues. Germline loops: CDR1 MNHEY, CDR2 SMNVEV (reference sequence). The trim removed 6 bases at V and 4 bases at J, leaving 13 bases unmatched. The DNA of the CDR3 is TGTGCCAGCAGCCTCTGGGCGGGGGTGCTCCCAGATACGCAGTATTTT. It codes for CASSLWAGVLPDTQYF.

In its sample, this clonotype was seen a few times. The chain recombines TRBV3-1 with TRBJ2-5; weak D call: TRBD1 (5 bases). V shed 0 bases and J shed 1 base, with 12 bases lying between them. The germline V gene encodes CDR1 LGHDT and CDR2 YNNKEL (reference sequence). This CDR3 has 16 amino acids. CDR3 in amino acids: CASSQDLWQGQETQYF. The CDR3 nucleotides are TGTGCCAGCAGCCAAGATCTGTGGCAGGGCCAAGAGACCCAGTACTTC.

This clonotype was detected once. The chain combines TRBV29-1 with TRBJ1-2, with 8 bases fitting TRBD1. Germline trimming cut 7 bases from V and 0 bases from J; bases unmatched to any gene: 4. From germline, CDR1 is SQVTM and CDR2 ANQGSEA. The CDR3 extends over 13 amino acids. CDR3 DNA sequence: TGCAGCGGGGGGACAGGCTCTAACTATGGCTACACCTTC. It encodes CSGGTGSNYGYTF.

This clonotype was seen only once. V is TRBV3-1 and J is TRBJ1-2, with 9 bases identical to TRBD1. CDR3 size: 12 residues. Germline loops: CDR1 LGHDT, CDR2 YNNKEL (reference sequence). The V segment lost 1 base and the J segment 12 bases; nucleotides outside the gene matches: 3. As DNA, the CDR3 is TGTGCCAGCAGCCAAGGGGACAGGGCAGACACCTTC. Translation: CASSQGDRADTF.

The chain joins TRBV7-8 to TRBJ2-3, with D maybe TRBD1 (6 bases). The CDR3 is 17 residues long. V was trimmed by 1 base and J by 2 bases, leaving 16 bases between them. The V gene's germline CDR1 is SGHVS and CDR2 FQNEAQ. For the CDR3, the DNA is TGTGCCAGCAGCTTAGTGGGACAAATCGCTTACACAGATACGCAGTATTTT. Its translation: CASSLVGQIAYTDTQYF.

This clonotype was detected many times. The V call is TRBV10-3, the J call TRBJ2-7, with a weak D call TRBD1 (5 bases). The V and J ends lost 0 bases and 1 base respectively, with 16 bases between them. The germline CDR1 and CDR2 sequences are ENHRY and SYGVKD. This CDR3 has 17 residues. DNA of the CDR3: TGTGCCATCAGTGAGTCAGGGGCAGGCTGGGGTTCCTACGAGCAGTACTTC. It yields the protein CAISESGAGWGSYEQYF.

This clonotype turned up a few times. The CDR3 protein is CASSIGLAGGHEQFF. The CDR3 bases are TGTGCCAGTAGTATCGGACTAGCGGGAGGTCATGAGCAGTTCTTC. The chain uses TRBV19 and TRBJ2-1, with TRBD2 matching over 14 bases. The CDR3 length is 15 residues. Germline-derived CDR1 and CDR2 are LNHDA and SQIVND (reference sequence). V dropped 3 bases and J dropped 8; count of bases not matched to a gene: 3.

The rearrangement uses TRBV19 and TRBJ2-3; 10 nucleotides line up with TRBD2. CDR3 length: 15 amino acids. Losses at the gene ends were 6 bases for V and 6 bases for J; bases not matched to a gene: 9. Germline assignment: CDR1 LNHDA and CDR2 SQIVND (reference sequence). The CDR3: CASSGRTSGKDTQYF. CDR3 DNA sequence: TGTGCCAGTAGCGGGCGGACTAGCGGTAAGGATACGCAGTATTTT.

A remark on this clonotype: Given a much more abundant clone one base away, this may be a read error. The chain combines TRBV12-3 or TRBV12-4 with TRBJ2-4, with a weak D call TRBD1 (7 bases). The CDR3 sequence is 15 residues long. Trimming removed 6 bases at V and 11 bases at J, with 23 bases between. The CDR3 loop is CASRRDSSLGNVQYF. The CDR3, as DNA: TGTGCCAGCAGGCGGGACAGCTCCCTGGGTAACGTTCAGTACTTC.

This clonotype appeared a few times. CDR3 in DNA: TGTGCCAGCAGAAACAAGCGGGAGGGCCGATTGGAGACCCAGTACTTC. It codes for CASRNKREGRLETQYF. J is TRBJ2-5 and V is TRBV3-1; TRBD2 matches 10 bases. Germline V gene data show CDR1 as LGHDT and CDR2 as YNNKEL (reference sequence). The V gene end was trimmed by 6 bases and the J gene end by 5 bases; junction bases not matched to a gene: 12. The CDR3 totals 16 residues.

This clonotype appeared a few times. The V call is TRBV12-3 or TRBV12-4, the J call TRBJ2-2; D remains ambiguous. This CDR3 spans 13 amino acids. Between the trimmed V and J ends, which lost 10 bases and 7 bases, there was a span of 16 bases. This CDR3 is CATQLPWGGELFF. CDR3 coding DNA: TGTGCCACCCAACTCCCCTGGGGCGGGGAGCTGTTTTTT.

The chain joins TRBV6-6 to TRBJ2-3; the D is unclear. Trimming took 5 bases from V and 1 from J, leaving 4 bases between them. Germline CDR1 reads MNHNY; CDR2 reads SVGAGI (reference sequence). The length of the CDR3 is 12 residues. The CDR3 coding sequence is TGTGCCAGCAGTGCAGGCACAGATACGCAGTATTTT. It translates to CASSAGTDTQYF.

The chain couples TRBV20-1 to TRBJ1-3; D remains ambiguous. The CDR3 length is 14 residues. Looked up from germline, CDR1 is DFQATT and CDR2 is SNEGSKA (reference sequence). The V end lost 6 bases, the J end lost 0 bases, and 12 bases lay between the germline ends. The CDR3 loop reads CSATHRDSGNTIYF. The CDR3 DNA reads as TGCAGTGCAACCCACCGGGACTCTGGAAACACCATATATTTT.

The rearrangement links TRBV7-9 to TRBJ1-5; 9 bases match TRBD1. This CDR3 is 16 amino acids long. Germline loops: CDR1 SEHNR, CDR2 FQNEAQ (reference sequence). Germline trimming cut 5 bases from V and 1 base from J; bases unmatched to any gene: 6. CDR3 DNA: TGTGCCAGCAGCCACGACAGGGGGAAGAGCAATCAGCCCCAGCATTTT. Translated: CASSHDRGKSNQPQHF.

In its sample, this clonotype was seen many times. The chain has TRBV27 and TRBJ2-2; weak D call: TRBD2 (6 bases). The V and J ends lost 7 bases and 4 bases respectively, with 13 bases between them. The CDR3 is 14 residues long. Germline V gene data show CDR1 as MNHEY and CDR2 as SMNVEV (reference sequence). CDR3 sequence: CASTLGLFTGELFF. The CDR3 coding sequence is TGTGCCAGCACTCTTGGACTATTCACCGGGGAGCTGTTTTTT.

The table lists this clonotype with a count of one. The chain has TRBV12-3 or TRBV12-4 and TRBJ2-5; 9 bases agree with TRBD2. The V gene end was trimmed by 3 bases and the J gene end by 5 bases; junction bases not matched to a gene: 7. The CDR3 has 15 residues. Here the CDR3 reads CASSFLTSGRETQYF. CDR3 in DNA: TGTGCCAGCAGTTTTTTGACTAGCGGTAGGGAGACCCAGTACTTC.

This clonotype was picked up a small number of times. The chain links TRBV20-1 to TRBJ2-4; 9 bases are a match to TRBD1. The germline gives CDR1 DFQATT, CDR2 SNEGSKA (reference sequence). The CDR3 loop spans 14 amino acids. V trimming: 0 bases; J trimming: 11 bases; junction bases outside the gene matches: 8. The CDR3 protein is CSARETYTGGLQYF. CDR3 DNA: TGCAGTGCTAGAGAGACGTATACAGGGGGCCTTCAGTACTTC.

The CDR3 region is CASSLDQRTVQETQYF. In DNA form, the CDR3 reads TGTGCCAGCAGCTTGGACCAACGAACAGTTCAAGAGACCCAGTACTTC. The chain uses TRBV5-4 and TRBJ2-5, with no clear D. This CDR3 is 16 amino acids long. The germline V gene encodes CDR1 SGHNT and CDR2 YYREEE (reference sequence). Trimming removed 0 bases from V and 2 bases from J, with 14 bases in between.